Presented here are 5 T cell receptor beta chains from one specimen sequenced in a study of low-dose radiotherapy and immunotherapy resistance in tumors. TRAV- and TRBV-specific primers primed first-strand cDNA, covering alpha and beta chains. PCR amplification of the TCRs was performed with Phusion for approximately 20 PCR cycles, and it relied on a constant-region primer together with a V-primer adapter. A single record per CDR3 protein comes from TCRdb applying MiXCR to the reads. The profile covers under 35,000 distinct CDR3 sequences, with under 55% appearing a single time and approximately 6% taken by the ten largest. Time point here: after trial treatment. As for treatment: LDRT plus nivolumab, ipilimumab, low-dose cyclophosphamide and aspirin (RACIN trial). The material was PBMCs, obtained after low-dose radiotherapy plus immunotherapy. The receptor set was obtained from a male donor with gallbladder cancer.

The CDR3 here is CASSLSRGWYEQYF. CDR3 coding DNA: TGTGCCAGCAGCTTATCCAGGGGGTGGTACGAGCAGTACTTC. The V and J genes are TRBV11-2 and TRBJ2-7, with 7 bases that match TRBD1. This CDR3 is 14 amino acids long. Trimming cost V 2 bases and J 4 bases; bases outside gene matches: 5. Germline CDR1 SGHAT, CDR2 FQNNGV.

This sequence joins TRBV5-1 and TRBJ2-2, with TRBD2 matching over 7 bases. Germline values: CDR1 SGHRS, CDR2 YFSETQ. The CDR3 has 14 amino acids. Trimming removed 4 bases from V and 7 bases from J; junction bases left unmatched: 7. The CDR3 bases are TGCGCCAGCAGCCGCAACGCGGGGGACGGGGAGCTGTTTTTT. The encoded protein is CASSRNAGDGELFF.

A note on this clonotype: A far bigger clonotype differs at one base, so this is likely a read error. The rearrangement links TRBV29-1 to TRBJ2-1; D remains unclear. Deletions cut 4 bases from V and 10 bases from J, with 17 bases between. Germline lookup yields CDR1 SQVTM and CDR2 ANQGSEA. This CDR3 has 13 amino acids. Written as DNA, the CDR3 is TGCAGCGTTGTTCAGCTGGGGTCCTACGAGCAGTTCTTC. This encodes CSVVQLGSYEQFF.

By its share, this clonotype is medium-sized. The chain is built from TRBV6-2 or TRBV6-3 and TRBJ2-6; D may correspond to TRBD1 or TRBD2 (6 bases each). V lost 6 bases and J 1 base, leaving 25 bases between the germline ends. Germline lookup yields CDR1 MNHEY and CDR2 SVGEGT. The CDR3 covers 20 residues. The CDR3 bases are TGTGCCAGCAGGGGGGGCTTGGGGGGTATCTACGTTTCTGGGGCCAACGTCCTGACTTTC. This encodes CASRGGLGGIYVSGANVLTF.

This chain joins TRBV2 and TRBJ1-5; 7 nucleotides match TRBD1. Germline loops: CDR1 SNHLY, CDR2 FYNNEI. J lost 2 bases, V lost 6 bases, and 1 base had no gene match. The CDR3 consists of 13 residues. The CDR3 sequence: CASRDRGNQPQHF. CDR3 in DNA: TGTGCCAGCAGAGACAGGGGCAATCAGCCCCAGCATTTT.